A selection of T cell receptor beta chains follows, all from one sample in a study of T cell responses to AZD1222 COVID-19 vaccine. Sequencing was performed with immunoSEQ multiplex PCR; in TCRdb, only in-frame clones are kept and a portion is missing. The sample includes 89,000 or so clones, 80% to 90% of them seen just once. The sample here was peripheral blood, taken on day 0 of AZD1222 vaccination. All receptors come from an adult in good health. Both conserved end residues are part of each CDR3. D genes are given only for firm matches. Size is omitted from some rows. Given values are once, few, many or a class for expanded clones.

cdr3_nt cdr3_aa clone_size d_call j_call v_call
TGTGCCAGCAGCCCAATCGGACAGGGGAACACTGAAGCTTTCTTT CASSPIGQGNTEAFF . TRBD1 TRBJ1-1 TRBV5-4
TGTGCCAGCAGTGACATCTCGGGGACAGATACGCAGTATTTT CASSDISGTDTQYF . . TRBJ2-3 TRBV2
TGTGCCAGTTCCGTTGCGGGTAGCGGGCCGGCTCCCTACGAGCAGTACTTC CASSVAGSGPAPYEQYF . TRBD2 TRBJ2-7 TRBV19
TGTGCCAGCAGTCCGCCGGTCGACGGGGGAACTGAAGCTTTCTTT CASSPPVDGGTEAFF . . TRBJ1-1 TRBV28
TGTGCCAGCAGTTTAAGGGAAAAACTGTTTTTT CASSLREKLFF . . TRBJ1-4 TRBV28
TGTGCCAGCTCACCAAATGAAGACAGTATTGAAAAACTGTTTTTT CASSPNEDSIEKLFF . . TRBJ1-4 TRBV18
TGTGCCAGCAGCCCCACGAGGGCCTGGGACAACTACGAGCAGTACTTC CASSPTRAWDNYEQYF . . TRBJ2-7 TRBV7-3
TGTGCCAGCAGCGGAGGCCTGACTAGAGATACGCAGTATTTT CASSGGLTRDTQYF . . TRBJ2-3 TRBV9
TGTGCCAGTAGCACTAGGATCGGAGATACGCAGTATTTT CASSTRIGDTQYF . . TRBJ2-3 TRBV19
TGCAGCGTTGGCCCCCAGGGGGGCAACACTGAAGCTTTCTTT CSVGPQGGNTEAFF . TRBD1 TRBJ1-1 TRBV29-1
TGTGCCTGGAGTCGGGACAGCATCAATCAGCCCCAGCATTTT CAWSRDSINQPQHF . TRBD1 TRBJ1-5 TRBV30
TGTGCCAGCCGCCAGGGCGGGAGAGTAAATGAGCAGTTCTTC CASRQGGRVNEQFF . TRBD2 TRBJ2-1 TRBV6-6
TGCGCCAGCAGTCAAACCCAAAAGCACATTTTCAATCAGCCCCAGCATTTT CASSQTQKHIFNQPQHF . . TRBJ1-5 TRBV23-1
TGCAGCGTTGGGCAGGGTCCTATCTACGAGCAGTACTTC CSVGQGPIYEQYF . . TRBJ2-7 TRBV29-1
TGTGCCAGCCAAACAGGGGTGGACACTGAAGCTTTCTTT CASQTGVDTEAFF . TRBD1 TRBJ1-1 TRBV18
TGTGCCAGCAGCCAAAGGACAGCCCAAGACTATGGCTACACCTTC CASSQRTAQDYGYTF . . TRBJ1-2 TRBV6-5
TGTGCCAGCAGCGTAGAAGGGTCTAGCGGGAGAGACACAGATACGCAGTATTTT CASSVEGSSGRDTDTQYF . TRBD2 TRBJ2-3 TRBV9
TGTGCCAGCAGCCCAGAAGGGGGCGGCCAGCCCCAGCATTTT CASSPEGGGQPQHF . TRBD1 TRBJ1-5 TRBV7-2
TGTGCCAGCAGCCCAGCGGGCTACGAGCAGTACTTC CASSPAGYEQYF . . TRBJ2-7 TRBV28
TGTGCCAGCAGTTTCCTCGAGTTAGCGGGCCCCTCCTACAATGAGCAGTTCTTC CASSFLELAGPSYNEQFF . TRBD2 TRBJ2-1 TRBV27
TGTGCCAGCAGCTTAGTCCCGACTAGCGGGAAGGAGGAGCTGTTTTTT CASSLVPTSGKEELFF few TRBD2 TRBJ2-2 TRBV7-8
TGTGCCAGCAGCTCGGGACTAGCGGCCTCCTACAATGAGCAGTTCTTC CASSSGLAASYNEQFF . TRBD2 TRBJ2-1 TRBV5-4
TGCGCCAGCAGCTTGGCGGCGGCTAGCACAGATACGCAGTATTTT CASSLAAASTDTQYF . . TRBJ2-3 TRBV5-1
TGTGCCACCGATGATGAGACAGATACGAACACCGGGGAGCTGTTTTTT CATDDETDTNTGELFF . . TRBJ2-2 TRBV21-1
TGTGCCAGCAGCCAACCGACAGGGGGAGGCTACACCTTC CASSQPTGGGYTF . TRBD1 TRBJ1-2 TRBV7-6